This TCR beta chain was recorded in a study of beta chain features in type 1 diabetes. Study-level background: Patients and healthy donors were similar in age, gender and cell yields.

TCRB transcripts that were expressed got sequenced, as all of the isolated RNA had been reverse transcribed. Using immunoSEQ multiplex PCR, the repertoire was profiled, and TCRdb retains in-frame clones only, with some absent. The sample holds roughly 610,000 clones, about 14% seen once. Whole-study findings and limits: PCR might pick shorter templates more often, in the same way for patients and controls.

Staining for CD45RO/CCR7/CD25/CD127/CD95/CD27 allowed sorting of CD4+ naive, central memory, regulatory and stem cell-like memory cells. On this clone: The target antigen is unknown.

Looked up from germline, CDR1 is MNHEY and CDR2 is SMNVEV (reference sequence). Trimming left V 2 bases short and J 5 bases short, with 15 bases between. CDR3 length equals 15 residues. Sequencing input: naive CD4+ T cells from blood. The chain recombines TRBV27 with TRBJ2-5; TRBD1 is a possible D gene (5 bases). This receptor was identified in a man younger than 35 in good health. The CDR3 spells CASSLHARKGETQYF. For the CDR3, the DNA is TGTGCCAGCAGTTTACACGCCCGGAAGGGGGAGACCCAGTACTTC.